The rows below give T cell receptor beta chains drawn from one sample of a study of shared clonotypes between healthy human individuals. The protocol was immunoSEQ multiplex PCR, while the TCRdb copy is restricted to in-frame clones and leaves out a portion. The sample carries about 2.3 million clones, approximately 95% recorded once. The sample consisted of naive CD4+ T cells from PBMCs. Receptors originate from a man younger than 30 in good health. Some clones in this sample may be carry-over from other donors' samples. CDR3s include the opening cysteine and the closing phenylalanine or tryptophan. The order of the fields is V gene, D gene, J gene, clone size, CDR3 length, CDR3 protein, CDR3 DNA. D genes are given only for firm matches. Clone size is not always given. Where it is, it says once, few, many or a class for expanded clones.

TRBV28	-	TRBJ2-4	-	14	CASRWGFTKNIQYF	TGTGCCAGCAGGTGGGGGTTTACCAAAAACATTCAGTACTTC
TRBV19	TRBD1	TRBJ2-7	-	14	CASSPRQGAYEQYF	TGTGCCAGTAGTCCTAGACAGGGGGCCTACGAGCAGTACTTC
TRBV10-3	-	TRBJ1-4	-	14	CAISDSATNEKLFF	TGTGCCATCAGTGACTCCGCAACTAATGAAAAACTGTTTTTT
TRBV5-1	-	TRBJ2-3	-	15	CASSLAGYLTDTQYF	TGCGCCAGCAGCTTGGCCGGGTACCTCACAGATACGCAGTATTTT
TRBV1	-	TRBJ1-5	-	19	CTSSQHRDRGILCNQPQHF	TGCACCAGCAGCCAACATCGGGACAGGGGTATTCTATGCAATCAGCCCCAGCATTTT
TRBV7-9	-	TRBJ1-3	-	15	CASSLLGGGGNTIYF	TGTGCCAGCAGCTTACTGGGGGGCGGTGGAAACACCATATATTTT
TRBV21-1	-	TRBJ2-2	-	16	CASPQGVLSFRGELFF	TGTGCCAGCCCCCAAGGGGTTTTATCTTTCAGGGGGGAGCTGTTTTTT
TRBV6-1	-	TRBJ2-7	-	14	CASSPGFRSYEQYF	TGTGCCAGCAGCCCAGGGTTCAGGTCCTACGAGCAGTACTTC
TRBV9	TRBD1	TRBJ1-2	-	14	CASSVVGQGDGYTF	TGTGCCAGCAGCGTAGTGGGACAGGGTGATGGCTACACCTTC
TRBV28	TRBD2	TRBJ2-1	-	15	CASSPSGASYNEQFF	TGTGCCAGCAGCCCGAGCGGGGCATCCTACAATGAGCAGTTCTTC
TRBV28	TRBD2	TRBJ2-1	-	16	CASSFSSGRSYNEQFF	TGTGCCAGCAGTTTCAGTAGCGGGAGATCCTACAATGAGCAGTTCTTC
TRBV7-6	TRBD1	TRBJ2-5	-	13	CASSLQGAETQYF	TGTGCCAGCAGCTTGCAGGGGGCCGAGACCCAGTACTTC
TRBV4-2	TRBD1	TRBJ1-1	-	17	CASSPLQGERSSTEAFF	TGTGCCAGCAGCCCCCTCCAGGGGGAAAGGTCGAGCACTGAAGCTTTCTTT
TRBV19	-	TRBJ2-7	-	15	CASSLRASAAYEQYF	TGTGCCAGTAGTCTCAGGGCTAGCGCCGCCTACGAGCAGTACTTC
TRBV5-1	-	TRBJ1-1	-	15	CASSLDGARGAEAFF	TGCGCCAGCAGCTTGGATGGGGCCAGAGGGGCTGAAGCTTTCTTT
TRBV13	TRBD2	TRBJ2-3	-	19	CASSFRLAGGRGKTDTQYF	TGTGCCAGCAGCTTTAGACTAGCGGGAGGCCGAGGGAAGACAGATACGCAGTATTTT
TRBV28	-	TRBJ1-3	-	15	CASSLGGGGPYTIYF	TGTGCCAGCAGTTTAGGAGGAGGGGGACCGTACACCATATATTTT
TRBV7-2	-	TRBJ1-4	few	15	CASSLIWALGQKLFF	TGTGCCAGCAGCCTGATTTGGGCCCTAGGGCAAAAACTGTTTTTT
TRBV10-3	TRBD1	TRBJ2-2	-	16	CAISHDRVSNTGELFF	TGTGCCATCAGTCATGACAGGGTGTCGAACACCGGGGAGCTGTTTTTT
TRBV27	TRBD2	TRBJ2-5	-	16	CASVSSGRGYQETQYF	TGTGCCAGCGTTTCGAGTGGGAGGGGATATCAAGAGACCCAGTACTTC
TRBV5-4	-	TRBJ1-1	-	13	CASSSEAWTEAFF	TGTGCCAGCAGCTCGGAGGCCTGGACTGAAGCTTTCTTT
TRBV14	-	TRBJ2-1	once	13	CASSQGTYNEQFF	TGTGCCAGCAGCCAAGGGACCTACAATGAGCAGTTCTTC
TRBV18	TRBD1	TRBJ2-7	-	17	CASSPVSGTGNSYEQYF	TGTGCCAGCTCACCAGTCTCCGGGACAGGGAATTCCTACGAGCAGTACTTC
TRBV5-4	TRBD2	TRBJ2-7	-	14	CASSAGLAAYEQYF	TGTGCCAGCAGCGCCGGACTAGCGGCCTACGAGCAGTACTTC
TRBV25-1	-	TRBJ2-7	-	15	CASSELRGPLDEQYF	TGTGCCAGCAGTGAATTACGGGGGCCTTTGGACGAGCAGTACTTC
TRBV7-2	-	TRBJ1-2	-	14	CASSPTSGRNGYTF	TGTGCCAGCAGCCCCACATCCGGGAGAAACGGCTACACCTTC
TRBV19	-	TRBJ1-5	few	14	CASSIGGVRQPQHF	TGTGCCAGTAGTATCGGAGGGGTGAGACAGCCCCAGCATTTT
TRBV9	-	TRBJ1-2	-	15	CASSVGLTVDYGYTF	TGTGCCAGCAGCGTAGGATTGACAGTTGATTATGGCTACACCTTC
TRBV6-5	-	TRBJ2-3	-	14	CASSYRGSTDTQYF	TGTGCCAGCAGTTACCGCGGGAGCACAGATACGCAGTATTTT
TRBV4-2	-	TRBJ1-2	-	15	CASSQERHHNYGYTF	TGTGCCAGCAGCCAAGAGCGACACCATAACTATGGCTACACCTTC
TRBV19	-	TRBJ2-1	-	14	CASSIGRAYNEQFF	TGTGCCAGTAGTATAGGGCGCGCCTACAATGAGCAGTTCTTC
TRBV28	-	TRBJ2-5	once	15	CASSLSGSGQRTQYF	TGTGCCAGCAGTTTATCGGGGAGTGGGCAACGGACCCAGTACTTC
TRBV5-5	-	TRBJ2-3	-	13	CASSYGPTDTQYF	TGTGCCAGCAGCTATGGACCTACAGATACGCAGTATTTT
TRBV5-1	-	TRBJ1-1	-	15	CASSFSGTAGSEAFF	TGCGCCAGCAGCTTCTCCGGGACGGCCGGGTCTGAAGCTTTCTTT
TRBV11-2	TRBD2	TRBJ2-3	-	17	CASSARGGDRPGDTQYF	TGTGCCAGCAGCGCCCGGGGGGGTGACAGGCCCGGGGATACGCAGTATTTT
TRBV10-3	-	TRBJ2-7	-	15	CAISESTAWSYEQYF	TGTGCCATCAGTGAGTCAACTGCTTGGTCCTACGAGCAGTACTTC
TRBV5-1	TRBD2	TRBJ2-2	-	15	CASMGGAANTGELFF	TGCGCCAGCATGGGAGGGGCCGCTAACACCGGGGAGCTGTTTTTT
TRBV7-3	TRBD2	TRBJ2-1	-	15	CASSLMGSGSYEQFF	TGTGCCAGCAGCTTAATGGGTAGCGGGAGCTATGAGCAGTTCTTC
TRBV11-3	-	TRBJ1-2	-	13	CASSLGTVWSYTF	TGTGCCAGCAGCTTAGGAACAGTATGGAGCTACACCTTC
TRBV7-2	-	TRBJ2-3	-	15	CASSLVRGVTDTQYF	TGTGCCAGCAGCTTAGTCCGCGGTGTTACAGATACGCAGTATTTT
TRBV18	-	TRBJ2-3	-	16	CASSPRDSGSGDTQYF	TGTGCCAGCTCACCAAGGGACAGCGGGAGTGGGGATACGCAGTATTTT